Listed below are T cell receptor beta chains from one sample, sequenced in a study of cytomegalovirus exposure and HLA in healthy donors. TCRdb's table, derived via immunoSEQ multiplex PCR, lists solely in-frame clones and lacks some. The sample holds over 70,000 clones, more than 55% seen once. What was sequenced was PBMCs. The receptors originated from a woman aged 45-65 years in good health and CMV-seropositive. CDR3s include the opening cysteine and the closing phenylalanine or tryptophan. Fields, in order: V gene, D gene, clone size, J gene, CDR3 protein, CDR3 DNA. The D gene is left open where the match is weak. Clone size is not always given. Where it is, it says once, few, many or a class for expanded clones.

v_call: TRBV19; d_call: NA; clone_size: few; j_call: TRBJ2-1; cdr3_aa: CASCRDSHNEQFF; cdr3_nt: TGTGCCAGTTGCCGGGACTCCCACAATGAGCAGTTCTTC
v_call: TRBV10-3; d_call: TRBD1; clone_size: NA; j_call: TRBJ1-2; cdr3_aa: CAIRGQGAYYGYTF; cdr3_nt: TGTGCCATCAGGGGACAGGGGGCCTACTATGGCTACACCTTC
v_call: TRBV5-5; d_call: NA; clone_size: once; j_call: TRBJ2-7; cdr3_aa: CASSLSPPRRSEQYF; cdr3_nt: TGTGCCAGCAGCTTGTCTCCTCCACGCCGGTCGGAGCAGTACTTC
v_call: TRBV14; d_call: TRBD2; clone_size: NA; j_call: TRBJ2-1; cdr3_aa: CASSQDFLAGALDGEQFF; cdr3_nt: TGTGCCAGCAGCCAAGACTTTTTAGCGGGGGCCCTGGATGGTGAGCAGTTCTTC
v_call: TRBV9; d_call: TRBD2; clone_size: few; j_call: TRBJ2-5; cdr3_aa: CASSVAPAGGQETQYF; cdr3_nt: TGTGCCAGCAGCGTAGCCCCAGCGGGGGGACAAGAGACCCAGTACTTC
v_call: TRBV28; d_call: TRBD1; clone_size: NA; j_call: TRBJ2-1; cdr3_aa: CASRPLLVDRVEQFF; cdr3_nt: TGTGCCAGCAGGCCCCTCCTCGTAGACAGGGTTGAGCAGTTCTTC
v_call: TRBV2; d_call: NA; clone_size: NA; j_call: TRBJ1-2; cdr3_aa: CASRDGIPGHGSRGYTF; cdr3_nt: TGTGCCAGCAGGGACGGTATCCCGGGACACGGCTCGCGCGGCTACACCTTC
v_call: TRBV7-9; d_call: TRBD2; clone_size: few; j_call: TRBJ2-5; cdr3_aa: CASSQGGLGQETQYF; cdr3_nt: TGTGCCAGCAGCCAAGGGGGACTAGGCCAAGAGACCCAGTACTTC
v_call: TRBV4-1; d_call: NA; clone_size: NA; j_call: TRBJ2-3; cdr3_aa: CASSQLVGGHTQYF; cdr3_nt: TGCGCCAGCAGCCAGCTAGTCGGGGGGCATACGCAGTATTTT
v_call: TRBV6-6; d_call: NA; clone_size: NA; j_call: TRBJ1-5; cdr3_aa: CASSPPRDKSNQPQHF; cdr3_nt: TGTGCCAGCAGTCCCCCGCGCGACAAGAGCAATCAGCCCCAGCATTTT
v_call: TRBV7-6; d_call: NA; clone_size: NA; j_call: TRBJ1-6; cdr3_aa: CASSLAANSPLHF; cdr3_nt: TGTGCCAGCAGTTTGGCCGCTAATTCACCCCTCCACTTT
v_call: TRBV6-6; d_call: TRBD2; clone_size: NA; j_call: TRBJ2-7; cdr3_aa: CASSSSGGAHEQYF; cdr3_nt: TGTGCCAGCAGTTCCAGCGGGGGGGCCCACGAGCAGTACTTC
v_call: TRBV7-9; d_call: TRBD1; clone_size: NA; j_call: TRBJ1-2; cdr3_aa: CASSHPGQGIYGYTF; cdr3_nt: TGTGCCAGCAGCCACCCGGGACAGGGTATATATGGCTACACCTTC
v_call: TRBV19; d_call: NA; clone_size: NA; j_call: TRBJ2-1; cdr3_aa: CASSVLQGSEQFF; cdr3_nt: TGTGCCAGTAGTGTCTTACAGGGTTCTGAGCAGTTCTTC
v_call: TRBV5-6; d_call: TRBD1; clone_size: NA; j_call: TRBJ1-5; cdr3_aa: CASSVFKQGYQPQHF; cdr3_nt: TGTGCCAGCAGCGTATTCAAACAGGGGTATCAGCCCCAGCATTTT
v_call: TRBV5-4; d_call: NA; clone_size: NA; j_call: TRBJ2-1; cdr3_aa: CASSLEVLASGLYNEQFF; cdr3_nt: TGTGCCAGCAGCTTGGAGGTCCTAGCTTCGGGATTATACAATGAGCAGTTCTTC
v_call: TRBV30; d_call: TRBD2; clone_size: once; j_call: TRBJ2-3; cdr3_aa: CAWSETSGGADTQYF; cdr3_nt: TGTGCCTGGAGTGAGACTAGCGGGGGTGCAGATACGCAGTATTTT
v_call: TRBV7-8; d_call: NA; clone_size: NA; j_call: TRBJ2-5; cdr3_aa: CASSPDSFQETQYF; cdr3_nt: TGTGCCAGCAGCCCAGACTCCTTCCAAGAGACCCAGTACTTC
v_call: TRBV11-1; d_call: TRBD1; clone_size: NA; j_call: TRBJ2-1; cdr3_aa: CASSYGTGYNEQFF; cdr3_nt: TGTGCCAGCAGCTACGGGACAGGTTACAATGAGCAGTTCTTC
v_call: TRBV29-1; d_call: TRBD2; clone_size: few; j_call: TRBJ2-3; cdr3_aa: CSVISGADTQYF; cdr3_nt: TGCAGCGTGATAAGCGGGGCAGATACGCAGTATTTT
v_call: TRBV4-3; d_call: TRBD2; clone_size: NA; j_call: TRBJ2-1; cdr3_aa: CASSPRGGSYNEQFF; cdr3_nt: TGCGCCAGCAGCCCCCGCGGGGGGTCTTACAATGAGCAGTTCTTC
v_call: TRBV30; d_call: TRBD2; clone_size: NA; j_call: TRBJ2-4; cdr3_aa: CAWSGGGIQYF; cdr3_nt: TGTGCCTGGAGTGGGGGGGGCATTCAGTACTTC
v_call: TRBV5-1; d_call: NA; clone_size: NA; j_call: TRBJ1-6; cdr3_aa: CASSLGPGQGLSPLHF; cdr3_nt: TGCGCCAGCAGCTTGGGCCCAGGGCAGGGACTTTCACCCCTCCACTTT
v_call: TRBV10-3; d_call: NA; clone_size: few; j_call: TRBJ2-1; cdr3_aa: CAITDSNEQFF; cdr3_nt: TGTGCCATCACGGACAGCAATGAGCAGTTCTTC
v_call: TRBV6-7; d_call: TRBD1; clone_size: NA; j_call: TRBJ1-2; cdr3_aa: CASRKRSGTGGNGYTF; cdr3_nt: TGTGCCAGCAGAAAGAGGTCGGGGACAGGGGGCAATGGCTACACCTTC
v_call: TRBV6-1; d_call: NA; clone_size: once; j_call: TRBJ2-7; cdr3_aa: CASSAPGYYEQYF; cdr3_nt: TGTGCCAGCAGTGCGCCGGGTTACTACGAGCAGTACTTC
v_call: TRBV27; d_call: NA; clone_size: NA; j_call: TRBJ2-7; cdr3_aa: CASSSDRSYEQYF; cdr3_nt: TGTGCCAGCAGTTCGGACAGATCCTACGAGCAGTACTTC
v_call: TRBV7-6; d_call: TRBD1; clone_size: few; j_call: TRBJ1-2; cdr3_aa: CASSLKTGGLGYTF; cdr3_nt: TGTGCCAGCAGCTTAAAGACAGGGGGTTTGGGCTACACCTTC
v_call: TRBV7-9; d_call: NA; clone_size: NA; j_call: TRBJ1-6; cdr3_aa: CASSLQGLNPLHF; cdr3_nt: TGTGCCAGCAGCCTCCAGGGTCTGAACCCCCTCCACTTT
v_call: TRBV19; d_call: NA; clone_size: NA; j_call: TRBJ2-7; cdr3_aa: CASTLYEQYF; cdr3_nt: TGTGCCAGTACCCTCTACGAGCAGTACTTC
v_call: TRBV2; d_call: TRBD1; clone_size: NA; j_call: TRBJ1-6; cdr3_aa: CASRDREYNSPLHF; cdr3_nt: TGTGCCAGCAGGGACAGGGAGTATAATTCACCCCTCCACTTT
v_call: TRBV6-4; d_call: TRBD2; clone_size: NA; j_call: TRBJ2-7; cdr3_aa: CASTNGGRTITYEQYF; cdr3_nt: TGTGCCAGTACCAATGGCGGGAGGACCATCACCTACGAGCAGTACTTC
v_call: TRBV6-5; d_call: NA; clone_size: NA; j_call: TRBJ1-4; cdr3_aa: CASSSRGGATNEKLFF; cdr3_nt: TGTGCCAGCAGTTCCAGGGGCGGTGCAACTAATGAAAAACTGTTTTTT
v_call: TRBV7-6; d_call: TRBD2; clone_size: NA; j_call: TRBJ2-5; cdr3_aa: CASSLFPPGLAGGEQTQYF; cdr3_nt: TGTGCCAGCAGCCTTTTTCCGCCGGGACTAGCGGGGGGCGAACAGACCCAGTACTTC
v_call: TRBV5-6; d_call: TRBD1; clone_size: NA; j_call: TRBJ2-7; cdr3_aa: CASSHPGTGTSYEQYF; cdr3_nt: TGTGCCAGCAGCCATCCCGGGACAGGGACCTCCTACGAGCAGTACTTC
v_call: TRBV30; d_call: TRBD1; clone_size: NA; j_call: TRBJ1-6; cdr3_aa: CACWQGVSYNSPLHF; cdr3_nt: TGTGCCTGCTGGCAGGGGGTTTCCTATAATTCACCCCTCCACTTT
v_call: TRBV28; d_call: TRBD1; clone_size: NA; j_call: TRBJ2-7; cdr3_aa: CASSLSSPVTGVYEQYF; cdr3_nt: TGTGCCAGCAGCCTCTCTTCCCCCGTCACAGGGGTATACGAGCAGTACTTC
v_call: TRBV7-8; d_call: NA; clone_size: NA; j_call: TRBJ2-7; cdr3_aa: CASSLSPGYQNYEQYF; cdr3_nt: TGTGCCAGCAGCTTATCACCGGGATACCAGAACTACGAGCAGTACTTC
v_call: TRBV7-6; d_call: TRBD2; clone_size: NA; j_call: TRBJ2-3; cdr3_aa: CASSTGLARTDTQYF; cdr3_nt: TGTGCCAGCAGCACGGGACTAGCGAGGACAGATACGCAGTATTTT
v_call: TRBV4-1; d_call: NA; clone_size: NA; j_call: TRBJ2-3; cdr3_aa: CASSQDPRRKAGASTDTQYF; cdr3_nt: TGCGCCAGCAGCCAAGATCCGAGACGGAAGGCGGGGGCCAGCACAGATACGCAGTATTTT
v_call: TRBV5-1; d_call: NA; clone_size: few; j_call: TRBJ1-3; cdr3_aa: CASSLMGGNTIYF; cdr3_nt: TGCGCCAGCAGCTTAATGGGCGGAAACACCATATATTTT
v_call: TRBV4-1; d_call: NA; clone_size: NA; j_call: TRBJ2-1; cdr3_aa: CASSHGSNEQFF; cdr3_nt: TGCGCCAGCAGCCATGGGAGTAATGAGCAGTTCTTC
v_call: TRBV5-1; d_call: NA; clone_size: NA; j_call: TRBJ1-1; cdr3_aa: CASSLQDTEAFF; cdr3_nt: TGCGCCAGCAGCCTGCAGGACACTGAAGCTTTCTTT
v_call: TRBV6-1; d_call: NA; clone_size: NA; j_call: TRBJ1-1; cdr3_aa: CASSEPRRLLNTEAFF; cdr3_nt: TGTGCCAGCAGTGAACCTAGACGGCTTTTGAACACTGAAGCTTTCTTT
v_call: TRBV30; d_call: NA; clone_size: NA; j_call: TRBJ1-2; cdr3_aa: CAWRGRDTLYGYTF; cdr3_nt: TGTGCCTGGAGGGGCCGGGACACCCTCTATGGCTACACCTTC
v_call: TRBV7-9; d_call: TRBD1; clone_size: NA; j_call: TRBJ1-2; cdr3_aa: CSSSLDRASLGYTF; cdr3_nt: TGTTCCAGCAGCTTGGACAGGGCCTCTTTGGGCTACACCTTC
v_call: TRBV19; d_call: NA; clone_size: NA; j_call: TRBJ1-5; cdr3_aa: CASSDRPNQPQHF; cdr3_nt: TGTGCCAGTAGTGACAGGCCAAATCAGCCCCAGCATTTT
v_call: TRBV25-1; d_call: NA; clone_size: NA; j_call: TRBJ2-7; cdr3_aa: CASSGTFYEQYF; cdr3_nt: TGTGCCAGCAGTGGGACTTTCTACGAGCAGTACTTC
v_call: TRBV5-1; d_call: NA; clone_size: NA; j_call: TRBJ2-5; cdr3_aa: CASSRDLKETQYF; cdr3_nt: TGCGCCAGCAGCCGGGACTTAAAAGAGACCCAGTACTTC
v_call: TRBV29-1; d_call: NA; clone_size: NA; j_call: TRBJ2-7; cdr3_aa: CSGKQAYEQYF; cdr3_nt: TGCAGCGGAAAGCAGGCTTACGAGCAGTACTTC
v_call: TRBV10-1; d_call: NA; clone_size: NA; j_call: TRBJ1-1; cdr3_aa: CASSTMTGHTEAFF; cdr3_nt: TGCGCCAGCTCTACGATGACAGGCCACACTGAAGCTTTCTTT
v_call: TRBV19; d_call: NA; clone_size: few; j_call: TRBJ1-3; cdr3_aa: CASMQGASIYF; cdr3_nt: TGTGCCAGTATGCAGGGTGCATCCATATATTTT
v_call: TRBV28; d_call: TRBD1; clone_size: NA; j_call: TRBJ1-1; cdr3_aa: CASRGLPTGKDRFSTEAFF; cdr3_nt: TGTGCCAGCAGGGGATTACCGACAGGGAAGGATCGGTTCAGCACTGAAGCTTTCTTT
v_call: TRBV6-1; d_call: NA; clone_size: NA; j_call: TRBJ1-4; cdr3_aa: CASSEARGGVEKLFF; cdr3_nt: TGTGCCAGCAGTGAAGCCCGGGGAGGGGTTGAAAAACTGTTTTTT
v_call: TRBV9; d_call: NA; clone_size: NA; j_call: TRBJ2-7; cdr3_aa: CASSVAPGNSYEQYF; cdr3_nt: TGTGCCAGCAGCGTAGCCCCAGGGAACTCCTACGAGCAGTACTTC
v_call: TRBV27; d_call: NA; clone_size: once; j_call: TRBJ1-1; cdr3_aa: CASRRQPQGGEAFF; cdr3_nt: TGTGCCAGCAGGAGACAGCCCCAGGGTGGTGAAGCTTTCTTT
v_call: TRBV7-9; d_call: NA; clone_size: few; j_call: TRBJ1-4; cdr3_aa: CASSSASRQALLNEKLFF; cdr3_nt: TGTGCCAGCAGCTCCGCGTCGAGACAGGCCCTCCTTAATGAAAAACTGTTTTTT
v_call: TRBV30; d_call: TRBD2; clone_size: NA; j_call: TRBJ2-7; cdr3_aa: CAAGGGNEQYF; cdr3_nt: TGTGCCGCTGGGGGGGGTAACGAGCAGTACTTC
v_call: TRBV19; d_call: NA; clone_size: few; j_call: TRBJ2-2; cdr3_aa: CASSQGSPGELFF; cdr3_nt: TGTGCCAGTAGCCAGGGATCGCCCGGGGAGCTGTTTTTT